The 14 T cell receptor beta chains in this list originate from one sample, sequenced in a study of T cell responses to AZD1222 COVID-19 vaccine. Assay used: immunoSEQ multiplex PCR; TCRdb lists only in-frame clones, some missing. This table holds 150,000 or so clones, roughly nine tenths found once. The specimen comprised peripheral blood, sampled 28 days after the second AZD1222 dose. These receptors were taken from an adult who received the AZD1222 COVID-19 vaccine.

The chain couples TRBV5-6 to TRBJ1-1; D unresolved. The CDR3 covers 13 residues. Per the germline V gene, CDR1 is SGHDT and CDR2 is YYEEEE. V lost 5 bases and J lost 5, with 13 bases in between. CDR3 in amino acids: CASRTSGLTEAFF. Written as DNA, the CDR3 is TGTGCCAGCAGAACTAGCGGGTTGACTGAAGCTTTCTTT.

V gene TRBV3-1 (or the pseudogene TRBV3-2) combines with J gene TRBJ1-1; no reliable D call. V lost 1 base and J lost 5, with 11 bases in between. There are 14 residues in the CDR3. CDR1 and CDR2 from the germline V gene are LGHDT and YNNKEL (reference sequence). CDR3 protein: CASSQGVGSTEAFF. For the CDR3, the DNA is TGTGCCAGCAGCCAAGGAGTAGGGTCTACTGAAGCTTTCTTT.

The CDR3 sequence: CASSPHGVAGGMNTGELFF. The DNA of the CDR3 is TGTGCCAGCAGCCCTCATGGGGTAGCGGGGGGAATGAACACCGGGGAGCTGTTTTTT. The rearrangement joins TRBV7-3 to TRBJ2-2; 10 bases agree with TRBD2. Germline lookup yields CDR1 SGHTA and CDR2 FQGTGA. J was trimmed by 1 base and V by 5 bases; bases with no gene match: 13. CDR3 length equals 19 residues.

The rearrangement uses TRBV5-4 and TRBJ1-2; D might be TRBD1 (6 bases). CDR3 size: 14 residues. Per the germline V gene, CDR1 is SGHNT and CDR2 is YYREEE (reference sequence). V was clipped by 3 bases and J by 6 bases, with 15 bases between them. CDR3 DNA sequence: TGTGCCAGCAGCTCGCCTACAGGGAGGGATGGCTACACCTTC. Translated, it gives CASSSPTGRDGYTF.

V usage is TRBV5-6 and J usage is TRBJ1-1; TRBD1 might be the D (5 bases). V lost 1 base and J lost 5, with 15 bases in between. The CDR3 is 15 residues long. CDR1 and CDR2 (germline): SGHDT, YYEEEE. The CDR3 DNA sequence: TGTGCCAGCAGCTTGCTAGAAGGGGCAAAGACTGAAGCTTTCTTT. Translation gives CASSLLEGAKTEAFF.

In nucleotides, the CDR3 is TGCGCCAGCAGCCAAGAAGGGTTTCACGCCGGACAAAGCTCCTATAATTCACCCCTCCACTTT. It codes for CASSQEGFHAGQSSYNSPLHF. The chain employs TRBV4-1 and TRBJ1-6; tentatively, D is TRBD1 (5 bases). Trimming shortened V by 0 bases and J by 0 bases, and 21 bases separated the two germline ends. The CDR3 consists of 21 residues. Germline CDR1 MGHRA, CDR2 YSYEKL.

This chain joins TRBV13 and TRBJ2-5; 7 bases are a match to TRBD1. CDR1 is PRHDT, CDR2 FYEKMQ, per germline (reference sequence). The CDR3 has 16 residues. Germline trimming cut 4 bases from V and 2 bases from J; bases unmatched to any gene: 10. The CDR3 sequence: CASSSGSGTAQETQYF. CDR3 bases: TGTGCCAGCAGCTCGGGAAGTGGGACAGCTCAAGAGACCCAGTACTTC.

This clone was counted only a few times. The chain employs TRBV4-2 and TRBJ1-1; 9 bases line up with TRBD1. V gave up 0 bases and J gave up 4 bases; unmatched junction bases: 3. CDR1 and CDR2 from the germline V gene are LGHNA and YNFKEQ. The CDR3 length is 15 residues. In nucleotides, the CDR3 is TGTGCCAGCAGCCAAGAGGGACAGGGTGGCACTGAAGCTTTCTTT. Protein product: CASSQEGQGGTEAFF.

This chain links TRBV7-9 with TRBJ1-3, with TRBD1 as a possible D gene (6 bases). Germline V gene sequence: CDR1 SEHNR, CDR2 FQNEAQ (reference sequence). Trimming shortened V by 6 bases and J by 0 bases, and 12 bases separated the two germline ends. The CDR3 is 15 residues long. DNA of the CDR3: TGTGCCAGCAGAGTTACAGGGAGCTCTGGAAACACCATATATTTT. It specifies CASRVTGSSGNTIYF.

The gene calls are TRBV18 and TRBJ2-3; TRBD1 matches at 11 bases. The germline V gene encodes CDR1 KGHSH and CDR2 LQKENI. The CDR3 runs to 15 residues. The V gene end was trimmed by 6 bases and the J gene end by 6 bases; junction bases not matched to a gene: 8. CDR3 coding DNA: TGTGCCAGCTCCTGGGGGACAGGGGGTCTGGATACGCAGTATTTT. Its translation: CASSWGTGGLDTQYF.

A single count supports this clone. The chain has TRBV3-1 (or the pseudogene TRBV3-2) and TRBJ1-4; D is perhaps TRBD1 (5 bases). The V gene lost 8 bases and the J gene lost 0 bases, with 10 bases spanning the gap. The CDR3 has 14 amino acids. Germline CDR1 and CDR2: LGHDT and YNNKEL (reference sequence). In DNA form, the CDR3 reads TGTGCCAGCGGGAGGGGAGCAACTAATGAAAAACTGTTTTTT. It codes for CASGRGATNEKLFF.

The chain carries TRBV7-9 and TRBJ1-1; D not resolved. Trimming took 6 bases from V and 3 from J, leaving 14 bases between them. Germline values: CDR1 SEHNR, CDR2 FQNEAQ (reference sequence). CDR3 length: 14 amino acids. The CDR3: CASRRSGWDTEAFF. CDR3 coding DNA: TGTGCCAGCAGAAGATCGGGTTGGGACACTGAAGCTTTCTTT.

This clone has a single count. The V gene is TRBV9, the J gene TRBJ1-6; D possibly corresponds to TRBD1 (6 bases). The V and J ends lost 3 bases and 6 bases respectively, with 10 bases between them. The CDR3 sequence is 14 residues long. Germline lookup yields CDR1 SGDLS and CDR2 YYNGEE. The CDR3 nucleotides are TGTGCCAGCAGCGATACAGGGTCTAATTCACCCCTCCACTTT. Protein sequence: CASSDTGSNSPLHF.

The chain recombines TRBV4-2 with TRBJ2-4; no firm D call. Germline V lookup: CDR1 LGHNA, CDR2 YNFKEQ. The CDR3 loop spans 15 amino acids. The V gene lost 1 base and the J gene lost 1 base, with 8 bases spanning the gap. CDR3 in amino acids: CASSQVTTAKNIQYF. CDR3 nucleotides: TGTGCCAGCAGCCAAGTGACAACCGCCAAAAACATTCAGTACTTC.